This entry lists 19 T cell receptor beta chains sequenced from one sample in a study of shared clonotypes between healthy human individuals. The protocol was immunoSEQ multiplex PCR, while the TCRdb copy is restricted to in-frame clones and leaves out a portion. The repertoire has hundreds of thousands of clones, roughly 80% of them found once; the top ten carry approximately 13%. The sample taken for sequencing was PBMCs. Receptor source: a woman aged 40 to 55 in good health. Some clones in this sample may be carry-over from other donors' samples.

This clone was recorded once. This chain links TRBV27 with TRBJ2-2; 7 nucleotides agree with TRBD1. V lost 5 bases, J lost 6 bases, and 9 bases stayed unmatched. Germline-derived CDR1 and CDR2 are MNHEY and SMNVEV (reference sequence). The CDR3 covers 15 residues. The CDR3 sequence is CASSNRQGWAGELFF. The CDR3 DNA is TGTGCCAGCAGTAACAGACAGGGATGGGCCGGGGAGCTGTTTTTT.

V and J are TRBV4-2 and TRBJ2-1; 8 bases line up with TRBD1. In germline, CDR1 is LGHNA, CDR2 YNFKEQ. V lost 2 bases and J lost 3; bases outside the gene matches: 3. The CDR3 is 15 residues long. In DNA, the CDR3 is TGTGCCAGCAGCCAAACAGGGGGAGACTACAATGAGCAGTTCTTC. This gives the protein CASSQTGGDYNEQFF.

This clone has just one count. CDR3 protein: CSVTLAYEQYF. Written as DNA, the CDR3 is TGCAGCGTCACACTCGCCTACGAGCAGTACTTC. The rearrangement uses TRBV29-1 and TRBJ2-7; no reliable D call. Trimming stripped 6 bases from V and 2 bases from J, with 8 bases between. There are 11 residues in the CDR3. Germline V gives CDR1 SQVTM, CDR2 ANQGSEA.

The chain is built from TRBV28 and TRBJ2-5; D remains unclear. The CDR3 contains 13 residues. Germline V CDR1 and CDR2: MDHEN, SYDVKM. V gave up 3 bases and J gave up 5 bases, with 10 bases separating them. CDR3 nucleotides: TGTGCCAGCAGTTTTGTAGGGTATGAGACCCAGTACTTC. Its protein is CASSFVGYETQYF.

V gene TRBV27 combines with J gene TRBJ2-5, with 9 positions matching TRBD1. Germline V gene sequence: CDR1 MNHEY, CDR2 SMNVEV (reference sequence). Trimming at V came to 2 bases and at J to 2 bases, leaving 3 bases not matched to a gene. The CDR3 totals 15 residues. For the CDR3, the DNA is TGTGCCAGCAGTTTAACTGGGACAGGGCAAGAGACCCAGTACTTC. Amino acid sequence: CASSLTGTGQETQYF.

This chain joins TRBV10-3 and TRBJ2-7; D gene ambiguous. Germline CDR1 and CDR2: ENHRY and SYGVKD. The CDR3 sequence is 15 residues long. With 2 bases removed from V and 2 bases from J, the gap between germline ends came to 13 bases. CDR3 residues: CAISEGVGWTYEQYF. DNA of the CDR3: TGTGCCATCAGTGAGGGTGTAGGGTGGACCTACGAGCAGTACTTC.

The rearrangement joins TRBV28 to TRBJ2-2, with 8 bases lining up with TRBD1. From germline, CDR1 is MDHEN and CDR2 SYDVKM. V shed 3 bases and J 5 bases; nucleotides not matched to a gene: 8. The CDR3 sequence is 16 residues long. CDR3 in amino acids: CASSFTGQGKTGELFF. CDR3 in DNA: TGTGCCAGCAGTTTCACCGGACAGGGAAAAACCGGGGAGCTGTTTTTT.

The chain has TRBV1 and TRBJ1-6; the table's D call TRBD1 went unverified against the DNA. TRBV1 is labeled a pseudogene. This CDR3 contains 16 residues. The CDR3 coding sequence is TGCACCAGCAGCCCACCGGGACACATAAATAATTCACCCCTCCACTTT. Protein product: CTSSPPGHINNSPLHF.

This chain joins TRBV3-1 (or the pseudogene TRBV3-2) and TRBJ1-5; D ambiguous. Trimming stripped 9 bases from V and 5 bases from J, with 2 bases between. Germline assignment: CDR1 LGHDT and CDR2 YNNKEL (reference sequence). This CDR3 is 9 amino acids long. The CDR3 nucleotides read TGTGCCAGGGATCAGCCCCAGCATTTT. This gives the protein CARDQPQHF.

The chain combines TRBV7-9 with TRBJ1-1; D gene uncertain. In germline, CDR1 is SEHNR, CDR2 FQNEAQ (reference sequence). V was shortened by 7 bases and J by 1 base, with 10 bases between the two germline ends. This CDR3 comprises 13 residues. CDR3 DNA sequence: TGTGCCAGCAACCGGTGGGCGAACACTGAAGCTTTCTTT. Amino acid sequence: CASNRWANTEAFF.

A word on this clone: The conserved phenylalanine or tryptophan normally closing the CDR3 is absent here, so this likely arose from a read error. The chain employs TRBV6-6 and TRBJ1-2, with D unresolved. V lost 6 bases and J 0 bases, leaving 14 bases between the germline ends. Germline lookup yields CDR1 MNHNY and CDR2 SVGAGI (reference sequence). CDR3 length equals 15 residues. The CDR3 here is CASRLRVDSNYGYTS. In DNA form, the CDR3 reads TGTGCCAGCAGATTACGGGTCGATTCTAACTATGGCTACACCTCC.

The chain combines TRBV2 with TRBJ2-3; TRBD2 aligns across 14 bases. V was pared by 2 bases and J by 0 bases, with 10 bases of the junction left unmatched. This CDR3 is built from 20 residues. Germline CDR1 is SNHLY and CDR2 is FYNNEI. The CDR3 sequence: CASSERRRTSGRNSTDTQYF. The CDR3 bases are TGTGCCAGCAGTGAACGCCGCAGGACTAGCGGGAGGAACAGCACAGATACGCAGTATTTT.

The chain combines TRBV7-3 with TRBJ2-1; 10 nucleotides align to TRBD2. V was clipped by 1 base and J by 9 bases; unmatched bases: 6. In germline, CDR1 is SGHTA, CDR2 FQGTGA. The CDR3 runs to 15 residues. This CDR3 is CASSLSLAGASEQFF. CDR3 sequence (DNA): TGTGCCAGCAGCTTAAGCCTAGCGGGAGCTAGTGAGCAGTTCTTC.

The CDR3 reads CASSDRGNSYEQYF. The CDR3 DNA follows: TGTGCCAGCAGCGACAGGGGCAACTCCTACGAGCAGTACTTC. The rearrangement joins TRBV7-6 to TRBJ2-7; TRBD1 agrees at 8 bases. Trimming removed 5 bases from V and 0 bases from J; junction bases left unmatched: 3. The germline CDR1 and CDR2 sequences are SGHVS and FNYEAQ. The CDR3 sequence is 14 residues long.

The rearrangement uses TRBV28 and TRBJ2-1; D unresolved. Trimming stripped 6 bases from V and 10 bases from J, with 10 bases between. The CDR3 has 11 residues. Germline CDR1 reads MDHEN; CDR2 reads SYDVKM. This chain's CDR3 is CASSTPREQFF. The CDR3 DNA follows: TGTGCCAGCAGCACTCCTCGGGAGCAGTTCTTC.

The chain has TRBV6-5 and TRBJ2-5; possible D gene TRBD2, 5 bases. The closer fit of TRBJ2-7 to the DNA end suggests the J call may be wrong. Germline V lookup: CDR1 MNHEY, CDR2 SVGAGI. The CDR3 is 12 amino acids. CDR3 residues: CASSRTGYEQYF. CDR3 nucleotides: TGTGCCAGCAGTCGGACTGGCTACGAGCAGTACTTC.

V gene TRBV7-2 combines with J gene TRBJ1-2; D not resolved. The germline V gene encodes CDR1 SGHTA and CDR2 FQGNSA. This CDR3 is built from 12 residues. Trimming pared 5 bases from V and 4 bases from J, leaving 8 bases between. As DNA, the CDR3 is TGTGCCAGCAGCCGATTAATCTATGGCTACACCTTC. This gives the protein CASSRLIYGYTF. Filled out from reference TRBV7-2 and TRBJ1-2, the complete variable domain reads GAGVSQSPSNKVTEKGKDVELRCDPISGHTALYWYRQSLGQGLEFLIYFQGNSAPDKSGLPSDRFSAERTGGSVSTLTIQRTQQEDSAVYLCASSRLIYGYTFGSGTRLTVV.

The rearrangement links TRBV30 to TRBJ2-2; D call uncertain. The CDR3 runs 13 residues. Trimming removed 2 bases at V and 2 bases at J, with 6 bases between. Germline lookup yields CDR1 GTSNPN and CDR2 SVGIG (reference sequence). This CDR3 is CAWSPLNTGELFF. The CDR3 DNA follows: TGTGCCTGGAGTCCGTTAAACACCGGGGAGCTGTTTTTT.

The chain carries TRBV28 and TRBJ1-1; D may be TRBD1 (5 bases). V was pared by 6 bases and J by 0 bases, with 11 bases between. Per germline, CDR1 MDHEN and CDR2 SYDVKM. The CDR3 runs 14 residues. The CDR3 protein is CASSQTTVNTEAFF. Here the CDR3 DNA reads TGTGCCAGCAGCCAGACGACAGTGAACACTGAAGCTTTCTTT.